These 21 T cell receptor beta chains originate from one sample sequenced in a study of blood T cell repertoires in COVID-19. Produced via immunoSEQ multiplex PCR; TCRdb's table is partial and in-frame only. The sample holds over 200,000 clones, approximately 90% seen once. Sequenced sample: peripheral blood. Receptor source: a man aged 30 to 45 with COVID-19, enrolled during active disease.

The V and J genes are TRBV5-4 and TRBJ1-4; maybe TRBD1 (5 bases). The CDR3 has 16 amino acids. V was cut by 4 bases and J by 4 bases, with 17 bases left in between. Germline V gene data show CDR1 as SGHNT and CDR2 as YYREEE (reference sequence). The CDR3 is CASSENWGQLNEKLFF. In nucleotides, the CDR3 is TGTGCCAGCAGCGAGAATTGGGGCCAGCTTAATGAAAAACTGTTTTTT.

The rearrangement uses TRBV12-3 or TRBV12-4 and TRBJ2-2, with unresolved D. The ends were cut back, 3 bases at V and 4 bases at J, with 3 bases in the middle. This CDR3 comprises 12 residues. The CDR3 coding sequence is TGTGCCAGCAGTTTCGGCACCGGGGAGCTGTTTTTT. This translates into CASSFGTGELFF.

The J gene is TRBJ2-7, the V gene TRBV6-5; a possible D gene is TRBD2 (6 bases). CDR1 and CDR2 from the germline V gene are MNHEY and SVGAGI. CDR3 length: 15 residues. The V end was cut by 0 bases, the J end by 2 bases, with 11 bases between. The CDR3 is CASSYSGLLTYEQYF. The CDR3 DNA reads TGTGCCAGCAGTTACTCGGGACTCCTTACCTACGAGCAGTACTTC.

In this sample, this clone turned up once. This chain joins TRBV19 and TRBJ1-1, with no clear D. The CDR3 sequence is 16 residues long. Germline values: CDR1 LNHDA, CDR2 SQIVND (reference sequence). The V gene lost 3 bases and the J gene lost 0 bases, with 14 bases spanning the gap. For the CDR3, the DNA is TGTGCCAGTAGTATCCGGGATGGTACTATGAACACTGAAGCTTTCTTT. Its translation: CASSIRDGTMNTEAFF.

The chain is built from TRBV19 and TRBJ1-5, with 9 positions matching TRBD1. V gave up 1 base and J gave up 1 base; unmatched junction bases: 14. The CDR3 runs 20 residues. From germline, CDR1 is LNHDA and CDR2 SQIVND (reference sequence). The CDR3: CASSIVGGTGGDRSNQPQHF. CDR3 sequence (DNA): TGTGCCAGTAGTATAGTTGGGGGTACAGGGGGCGATAGGAGCAATCAGCCCCAGCATTTT.

J is TRBJ2-7 and V is TRBV11-2; possibly TRBD2 for D (5 bases). Looked up from germline, CDR1 is SGHAT and CDR2 is FQNNGV. With 4 bases removed from V and 0 bases from J, the gap between germline ends came to 16 bases. This CDR3 is built from 16 residues. The CDR3: CASSSFLSGSSYEQYF. DNA for the CDR3: TGTGCCAGCAGCTCCTTCTTGAGCGGCTCCTCCTACGAGCAGTACTTC.

V is TRBV6-5 and J is TRBJ1-1, with D maybe TRBD1 (5 bases). Germline V gives CDR1 MNHEY, CDR2 SVGAGI. The CDR3 sequence is 15 residues long. The germline V and J ends were trimmed by 5 bases and 3 bases, with 16 bases remaining between them. The CDR3 DNA is TGTGCCAGCAGTAAACCCTCGGGCAGGGACACTGAAGCTTTCTTT. Protein product: CASSKPSGRDTEAFF.

This chain joins TRBV7-2 and TRBJ1-6; 9 bases fit TRBD1. Germline V lookup: CDR1 SGHTA, CDR2 FQGNSA. V was clipped by 5 bases and J by 14 bases; unmatched bases: 13. The length of the CDR3 is 15 residues. The CDR3 DNA sequence: TGTGCCAGCAGCACTAAAGGGGGGACAGGGTTAACCCTCCACTTT. This sequence encodes CASSTKGGTGLTLHF.

This chain uses TRBV11-2 with TRBJ1-6; the D gene is possibly TRBD1 (6 bases). This CDR3 comprises 12 residues. V gave up 0 bases and J gave up 12 bases, with 6 bases separating them. Per the germline V gene, CDR1 is SGHAT and CDR2 is FQNNGV. CDR3 sequence reads: CASSLDRGPLHF. CDR3 in DNA: TGTGCCAGCAGCTTAGACAGGGGACCCCTCCACTTT.

This clone was seen once. V is TRBV28 and J is TRBJ1-2; 7 bases map to TRBD1. The V gene end was trimmed by 2 bases and the J gene end by 5 bases; junction bases not matched to a gene: 5. The germline gives CDR1 MDHEN, CDR2 SYDVKM. The CDR3 totals 14 residues. Here the CDR3 DNA reads TGTGCCAGCAGTTTACCGGGACAGACTTATGGCTACACCTTC. It translates to CASSLPGQTYGYTF.

The CDR3 spells CASSPPLGGSGNTIYF. The CDR3 nucleotides read TGTGCCAGCTCACCTCCGCTGGGGGGCTCTGGAAACACCATATATTTT. The chain joins TRBV18 to TRBJ1-3, with TRBD1 as a possible D gene (5 bases). The CDR3 extends over 16 amino acids. Trimming removed 3 bases at V and 0 bases at J, with 12 bases between. CDR1 and CDR2 from the germline V gene are KGHSH and LQKENI.

J is TRBJ2-7 and V is TRBV4-3; D is uncertain. This CDR3 comprises 14 residues. CDR1 and CDR2 from the germline V gene are LGHNA and YSLEER. The V gene lost 0 bases and the J gene lost 9 bases, with 15 bases spanning the gap. The CDR3 spells CASSQDRQAHGQYF. CDR3 DNA: TGCGCCAGCAGCCAAGATAGGCAGGCCCATGGGCAGTACTTC.

This chain connects TRBV6-5 to TRBJ2-7, with 7 bases that match TRBD2. The V and J ends lost 7 bases and 2 bases, in that order; junction bases with no gene match: 5. Germline V lookup: CDR1 MNHEY, CDR2 SVGAGI. This CDR3 has 13 amino acids. The CDR3 spells CASTTGTTYEQYF. The CDR3, as DNA: TGTGCCAGCACTACCGGGACTACCTACGAGCAGTACTTC.

The chain employs TRBV5-1 and TRBJ1-2, with TRBD1 as a possible D gene (5 bases). CDR1 is SGHRS and CDR2 is YFSETQ in the germline V gene. The CDR3 spans 15 residues. V was cut by 2 bases and J by 8 bases, with 19 bases left in between. The chain's CDR3 is CASSFGGDRSGGYTF. In nucleotides, the CDR3 is TGCGCCAGCAGCTTCGGAGGGGATCGCTCGGGGGGCTACACCTTC.

This clone showed up just a few times. The CDR3 region has the DNA TGCGCCAGCAGCCAAGGGCTCCTCTCCTACGAGCAGTACTTC. Protein product: CASSQGLLSYEQYF. This rearrangement joins TRBV4-1 to TRBJ2-7, with no clear D. The CDR3 is 14 residues long. The germline gives CDR1 MGHRA, CDR2 YSYEKL. V was trimmed by 1 base and J by 0 bases, leaving 7 bases between them.

The chain combines TRBV6-5 with TRBJ2-7; weak D call: TRBD1 (5 bases). V was trimmed by 5 bases and J by 3 bases, leaving 14 bases between them. The CDR3 consists of 14 residues. The germline V gene has CDR1 MNHEY and CDR2 SVGAGI. The CDR3 DNA reads as TGTGCCAGCAGTCGGGTAAACCAGGGCTACGAGCAGTACTTC. Its protein is CASSRVNQGYEQYF.

The V and J genes are TRBV4-1 and TRBJ2-1, with D tentatively TRBD1 (6 bases). The germline CDR1 and CDR2 sequences are MGHRA and YSYEKL. CDR3 size: 14 residues. V was cut by 4 bases and J by 6 bases, with 13 bases left in between. Written as DNA, the CDR3 is TGCGCCAGCAGCCGGGACACTGACCTCAATGAGCAGTTCTTC. This gives the protein CASSRDTDLNEQFF.

The V and J genes are TRBV12-3 or TRBV12-4 and TRBJ1-2; tentatively, D is TRBD1 (5 bases). The CDR3 is made up of 12 amino acids. V lost 2 bases to trimming and J lost 8 bases, with 9 bases between them. CDR3 DNA sequence: TGTGCCAGCAGTTTACCAGGGTTCGGCTACACCTTC. It encodes CASSLPGFGYTF.

This chain uses TRBV28 with TRBJ1-5; 8 nucleotides match TRBD1. Germline CDR1 MDHEN, CDR2 SYDVKM. Losses at the gene ends were 7 bases for V and 0 bases for J; bases not matched to a gene: 11. The CDR3 covers 17 residues. The CDR3 region is CASTRRAGGYSNQPQHF. The CDR3 DNA sequence: TGTGCCAGCACTCGAAGGGCAGGGGGCTATAGCAATCAGCCCCAGCATTTT.

V usage is TRBV5-1 and J usage is TRBJ2-7, with TRBD1 as a possible D gene (6 bases). V lost 2 bases to trimming and J lost 5 bases, with 17 bases between them. The germline V gene encodes CDR1 SGHRS and CDR2 YFSETQ. CDR3 size: 15 residues. CDR3 sequence reads: CASSLGPTGTHEQYF. CDR3 nucleotide sequence: TGCGCCAGCAGCTTAGGTCCCACAGGGACCCACGAGCAGTACTTC.

The V call is TRBV5-1, the J call TRBJ1-2, with D possibly TRBD1 on 5 matching bases. The germline V gene has CDR1 SGHRS and CDR2 YFSETQ. The CDR3 runs to 13 residues. The V gene lost 4 bases and the J gene lost 4 bases, with 11 bases spanning the gap. CDR3 residues: CASSTQGGYGYTF. The CDR3 nucleotides are TGCGCCAGCAGCACCCAGGGTGGCTATGGCTACACCTTC.